The 29 T cell receptor beta chains given below trace back to one sample, sequenced in a study of cytomegalovirus exposure and HLA in healthy donors. Researchers ran the PCR with 60 Vbeta and 13 Jbeta primers. TCRdb's copy holds only in-frame clones and misses some; the assay was immunoSEQ multiplex PCR. The sample contains more than 140,000 clones, almost 80% of which appear only once. Material: PBMCs. The origin of the receptors is a male donor in good health and CMV-seronegative.

V and J are TRBV19 and TRBJ2-2; no reliable D call. This CDR3 is built from 16 residues. Germline CDR1 LNHDA, CDR2 SQIVND (reference sequence). V was clipped by 2 bases and J by 1 base, with 11 bases between them. The CDR3 region has the DNA TGTGCCAGTAGTATAACTCCTCCCCGGAACACCGGGGAGCTGTTTTTT. Protein sequence: CASSITPPRNTGELFF.

This clone was counted only a few times. The chain uses TRBV21-1 and TRBJ2-3; the table's TRBD2 call for D was not verified on the DNA. TRBV21-1 is shown as a pseudogene. The CDR3 is 14 residues long. The CDR3 sequence is CASSRRESTDTQYF. The CDR3 DNA follows: TGTGCCAGCAGCAGACGGGAGAGCACAGATACGCAGTATTTT.

The V call is TRBV15, the J call TRBJ1-1, with 7 nucleotides matching TRBD1. Trimming at V came to 7 bases and at J to 2 bases, leaving 10 bases not matched to a gene. The CDR3 runs 15 residues. Germline V CDR1 and CDR2: LNHNV, YYDKDF (reference sequence). The CDR3 nucleotides are TGTGCCACCACTAAGGACGGGACAGCTAACACTGAAGCTTTCTTT. It encodes CATTKDGTANTEAFF.

This clone came up once. CDR3 loop: CASSQIAGVMSTDTQYF. The CDR3 bases are TGCGCCAGCAGCCAAATAGCGGGGGTGATGAGCACAGATACGCAGTATTTT. The chain employs TRBV4-1 and TRBJ2-3; TRBD2 matches 9 bases. The V segment lost 2 bases and the J segment 0 bases; nucleotides outside the gene matches: 6. The CDR3 totals 17 residues. The germline CDR1 and CDR2 sequences are MGHRA and YSYEKL.

The chain is built from TRBV5-1 and TRBJ1-1; D is uncertain. Germline CDR1 is SGHRS and CDR2 is YFSETQ. With 0 bases removed from V and 7 bases from J, the gap between germline ends came to 7 bases. CDR3 size: 12 residues. The CDR3 loop is CASSLEPGEAFF. In DNA form, the CDR3 reads TGCGCCAGCAGCTTGGAACCAGGTGAAGCTTTCTTT.

The chain joins TRBV11-1 to TRBJ2-2; TRBD1 might be the D (6 bases). The V end was cut by 5 bases, the J end by 6 bases, with 13 bases between. The CDR3 totals 14 residues. Germline values: CDR1 SGHAT, CDR2 FQDESV (reference sequence). The CDR3 DNA sequence: TGTGCCAGCAGCATACTCCAGGGGCCCGGGGAGCTGTTTTTT. Translation: CASSILQGPGELFF. The full variable domain, with the rest looked up from reference TRBV11-1 and TRBJ2-2, is EAEVAQSPRYKITEKSQAVAFWCDPISGHATLYWYRQILGQGPELLVQFQDESVVDDSQLPKDRFSAERLKGVDSTLKIQPAELGDSAMYLCASSILQGPGELFFGEGSRLTVL.

The CDR3 loop reads CASSFRDRNSPLHF. The CDR3 DNA reads TGTGCCAGCAGCTTCCGGGACAGAAATTCACCCCTCCACTTT. The rearrangement joins TRBV7-2 to TRBJ1-6, with 7 bases lining up with TRBD1. Germline-derived CDR1 and CDR2 are SGHTA and FQGNSA. The trim removed 3 bases at V and 7 bases at J, leaving 3 bases unmatched. This CDR3 has 14 residues.

V usage is TRBV19 and J usage is TRBJ1-4, with TRBD1 as a possible D gene (5 bases). The V and J ends lost 6 bases and 4 bases respectively, with 12 bases between them. This CDR3 spans 14 amino acids. Germline V gene sequence: CDR1 LNHDA, CDR2 SQIVND (reference sequence). The CDR3 sequence is CASREDRFNEKLFF. Here the CDR3 DNA reads TGTGCCAGTAGAGAAGACAGATTTAATGAAAAACTGTTTTTT.

The chain employs TRBV30 and TRBJ1-3; unclear D gene. Germline CDR1 and CDR2: GTSNPN and SVGIG (reference sequence). With 4 bases removed from V and 10 bases from J, the gap between germline ends came to 11 bases. CDR3 size: 11 residues. The CDR3 is CAWMLGRTIYF. CDR3 bases: TGTGCCTGGATGCTAGGCAGAACCATATATTTT.

The J gene is TRBJ2-5, the V gene TRBV11-1; 7 positions match TRBD1. Germline V gives CDR1 SGHAT, CDR2 FQDESV (reference sequence). The trim removed 5 bases at V and 2 bases at J, leaving 8 bases unmatched. The CDR3 consists of 15 residues. The CDR3 is CASSPGTELQETQYF. The DNA for the CDR3 is TGTGCCAGCAGCCCCGGGACAGAGTTACAAGAGACCCAGTACTTC.

The rearrangement links TRBV6-4 to TRBJ1-5, with D unresolved. The CDR3 totals 13 residues. Germline-derived CDR1 and CDR2 are MRHNA and SNTAGT. Trimming cost V 6 bases and J 3 bases, with 9 bases left between them. As DNA, the CDR3 is TGTGCCAGCAGCGTGGACTTCAATCAGCCCCAGCATTTT. This translates into CASSVDFNQPQHF.

J is TRBJ1-1 and V is TRBV7-3; 8 nucleotides agree with TRBD1. CDR3 length: 14 residues. Unmatched junction bases numbered 3, after V lost 5 bases and J lost 1 base. Germline CDR1 reads SGHTA; CDR2 reads FQGTGA. The CDR3 region is CASSPQGANTEAFF. The DNA of the CDR3 is TGTGCCAGCAGCCCCCAGGGGGCGAACACTGAAGCTTTCTTT.

The chain has TRBV18 and TRBJ1-2, with D possibly TRBD1 on 5 matching bases. Germline V CDR1 and CDR2: KGHSH, LQKENI. The germline V and J ends were trimmed by 3 bases and 14 bases, with 16 bases remaining between them. This CDR3 is built from 12 residues. The CDR3 sequence is CASSPSAAGWTF. Here the CDR3 DNA reads TGTGCCAGCTCACCTTCGGCGGCAGGGTGGACCTTC.

The chain uses TRBV28 and TRBJ2-1; 11 nucleotides line up with TRBD2. The CDR3 spans 17 residues. Losses at the gene ends were 6 bases for V and 8 bases for J; bases not matched to a gene: 15. In germline, CDR1 is MDHEN, CDR2 SYDVKM. The CDR3 DNA reads TGTGCCAGCAGCCTCCCGGGGGGGGCTAGCGGGGGGTATGAGCAGTTCTTC. The encoded protein is CASSLPGGASGGYEQFF.

The sample holds one count of this clone. The J gene is TRBJ1-1, the V gene TRBV7-3, with D perhaps matching TRBD1 (5 bases). The germline V gene encodes CDR1 SGHTA and CDR2 FQGTGA. V lost 5 bases to trimming and J lost 6 bases, with 13 bases between them. This CDR3 has 13 amino acids. The CDR3 loop reads CASSREPGAEAFF. The CDR3 DNA reads TGTGCCAGCAGCCGCGAACCGGGGGCTGAAGCTTTCTTT.

This clone is a singleton in its sample. The V call is TRBV7-8, the J call TRBJ2-5, with 11 bases matching TRBD1. The DNA end is a closer match to TRBJ2-7, so the J assignment may be wrong. Germline CDR1 reads SGHVS; CDR2 reads FQNEAQ. CDR3 length: 14 residues. The CDR3 sequence is CASRFGQGAYEQYF. In DNA form, the CDR3 reads TGTGCCAGCAGATTCGGACAGGGGGCTTACGAGCAGTACTTC.

This CDR3 reads CASGRWGETDTQYF. In DNA form, the CDR3 reads TGTGCCAGCGGACGGTGGGGGGAGACAGATACGCAGTATTTT. V and J are TRBV5-8 and TRBJ2-3, with a possible D match to TRBD2 (6 bases). The CDR3 runs to 14 residues. CDR1 is SGHTS and CDR2 is YDEGEE in the germline V gene. Deletions cut 7 bases from V and 3 bases from J, with 15 bases between.

As to this clone: Other DNA sequences in the same sample also yield this CDR3. The genes are TRBV27 and TRBJ1-2; the match to TRBD1 covers 7 bases. In germline, CDR1 is MNHEY, CDR2 SMNVEV (reference sequence). J lost 4 bases, V lost 3 bases, and 2 bases had no gene match. The CDR3 has 13 amino acids. The CDR3 coding sequence is TGTGCCAGCAGTTTGTCAGGGGGCTATGGCTACACCTTC. It is translated as CASSLSGGYGYTF.

To note about this clone: One end of the junction fails to match germline, which may point to a read error. The chain has TRBV7-9 and TRBJ2-5; TRBD1 aligns across 9 bases. This CDR3 is 16 amino acids long. Looked up from germline, CDR1 is SEHNR and CDR2 is FQNEAQ (reference sequence). CDR3 DNA: TGTTCCAGCAGTCCGAGGGACAGGGCAGAAAAAGAGACCCAGTACTTC. This translates into CSSSPRDRAEKETQYF.

The rearrangement uses TRBV30 and TRBJ1-2; the match to TRBD1 covers 9 bases. The CDR3 totals 13 residues. The J segment lost 7 bases and the V segment lost 3 bases, leaving 6 bases of the junction unmatched. CDR1 and CDR2 (germline): GTSNPN, SVGIG (reference sequence). The CDR3 protein is CAWRADRGSGYTF. The CDR3 nucleotides are TGTGCCTGGAGGGCGGACAGGGGATCTGGCTACACCTTC.

This sequence joins TRBV5-1 and TRBJ2-3, with 7 bases fitting TRBD2. Losses at the gene ends were 0 bases for V and 5 bases for J; bases not matched to a gene: 6. The V gene's germline CDR1 is SGHRS and CDR2 YFSETQ. The CDR3 is made up of 15 amino acids. The CDR3 coding sequence is TGCGCCAGCAGCTTGGTCCGGGGGGACCGAGATACGCAGTATTTT. This sequence encodes CASSLVRGDRDTQYF.

This rearrangement joins TRBV18 to TRBJ1-5, with a tentative D call TRBD1 (6 bases). V lost 6 bases, J lost 3 bases, and 12 bases lay in between. From germline, CDR1 is KGHSH and CDR2 LQKENI. The CDR3 is 14 amino acids. The CDR3 coding sequence is TGTGCCAGCTCCCCCCAGGGGAACAATCAGCCCCAGCATTTT. This codes for CASSPQGNNQPQHF.

V gene TRBV10-2 combines with J gene TRBJ1-1; D gene unclear. Trimming took 6 bases from V and 6 from J, leaving 14 bases between them. Germline loops: CDR1 WSHSY, CDR2 SAAADI. This CDR3 spans 13 amino acids. CDR3 coding DNA: TGCGCCAGCAGCTCCCGGGGAGCCCCTGAAGCTTTCTTT. Encoded protein: CASSSRGAPEAFF.

V is TRBV4-3 and J is TRBJ1-2, with TRBD1 matching over 10 bases. This CDR3 has 14 residues. Trimming cost V 2 bases and J 8 bases; bases outside gene matches: 5. Germline lookup yields CDR1 LGHNA and CDR2 YSLEER. The CDR3 loop is CASSQLGQGGGYTF. In DNA form, the CDR3 reads TGCGCCAGCAGCCAACTAGGACAGGGGGGCGGCTACACCTTC.

This clone was observed once. The same CDR3 also results from other DNA sequences found in this sample. The chain joins TRBV5-6 to TRBJ2-7; possibly TRBD1 for D (6 bases). The CDR3 has 14 residues. V was shortened by 0 bases and J by 3 bases, with 10 bases between the two germline ends. Germline CDR1 and CDR2: SGHDT and YYEEEE. CDR3 bases: TGTGCCAGCAGCTTGGGGGTACAGGGCTACGAGCAGTACTTC. It is translated as CASSLGVQGYEQYF.

This rearrangement joins TRBV30 to TRBJ2-7, with D tentatively TRBD2 (6 bases). CDR3 size: 18 residues. CDR1 GTSNPN and CDR2 SVGIG come from the germline V gene (reference sequence). Trimming took off 1 base at V and 1 base at J, with 23 bases between the two ends. CDR3 in amino acids: CAWSAPGRGRGGSYEQYF. DNA of the CDR3: TGTGCCTGGAGTGCTCCCGGCCGGGGGAGAGGAGGTTCCTACGAGCAGTACTTC.

With regard to this clone: An end of the junction differs from the germline gene, which may be a read error. This chain links TRBV7-9 with TRBJ2-1, with TRBD2 matching 8 bases. The CDR3 is made up of 15 amino acids. CDR1 and CDR2 from the germline V gene are SEHNR and FQNEAQ (reference sequence). The CDR3, as DNA: TGTTCCAGCAGCTTATATAGCGGGGATTACAATGAGCAGTTCTTC. It codes for CSSSLYSGDYNEQFF.

Here the CDR3 reads CASSEWAFNYGYTF. CDR3 in DNA: TGTGCCAGCAGTGAATGGGCTTTTAACTATGGCTACACCTTC. The J gene is TRBJ1-2, the V gene TRBV25-1, with D hard to call. V lost 1 base and J lost 1, with 7 bases in between. There are 14 residues in the CDR3. Germline V CDR1 and CDR2: MGHDK, SYGVNS.

This chain links TRBV14 with TRBJ1-3; D is ambiguous. Deletions cut 6 bases from V and 2 bases from J, with 11 bases between. Germline assignment: CDR1 SGHDN and CDR2 FVKESK. The CDR3 runs 14 residues. CDR3 DNA: TGTGCCAGCAGACAAAGCGGTGCTGGAAACACCATATATTTT. Its translation is CASRQSGAGNTIYF.